This TCR beta chain was captured in a study of cytomegalovirus exposure and HLA in healthy donors. Amplification used 60 Vbeta primers and 13 Jbeta primers. Using immunoSEQ multiplex PCR, the repertoire was profiled, and TCRdb retains in-frame clones only, with some absent. This repertoire shows 95,000 to 130,000 clones, 50% to 65% found once; its top ten account for more than 8%. This clonotype was obtained from a woman between 40 and 55 years old in good health and CMV-seropositive. The sample taken for sequencing was PBMCs.

In DNA, the CDR3 is TGTGCCAGCAGTGAAGGGACAGGAGTCTACGAGCAGTACTTC. It translates to CASSEGTGVYEQYF. The chain employs TRBV2 and TRBJ2-7, with 7 nucleotides matching TRBD1. Trimming took 1 base from V and 3 from J; bases not matched to a gene: 3. The CDR3 is made up of 14 amino acids. Germline CDR1 and CDR2: SNHLY and FYNNEI.